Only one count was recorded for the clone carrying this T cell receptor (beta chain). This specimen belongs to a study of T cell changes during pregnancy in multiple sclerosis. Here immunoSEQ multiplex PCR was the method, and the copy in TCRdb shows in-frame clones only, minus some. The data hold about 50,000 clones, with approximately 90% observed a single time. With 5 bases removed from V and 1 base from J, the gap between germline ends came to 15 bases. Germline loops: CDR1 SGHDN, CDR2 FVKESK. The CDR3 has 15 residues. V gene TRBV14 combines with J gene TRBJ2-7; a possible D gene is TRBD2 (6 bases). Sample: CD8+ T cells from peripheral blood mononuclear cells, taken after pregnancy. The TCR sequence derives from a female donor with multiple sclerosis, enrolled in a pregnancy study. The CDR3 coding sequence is TGTGCCAGCAGCTACTCCGGGACTGGATCCTACGAGCAGTACTTC. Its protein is CASSYSGTGSYEQYF.